Listed below are T cell receptor beta chains from one sample, sequenced in a study of cytomegalovirus exposure and HLA in healthy donors. Generated by immunoSEQ multiplex PCR, the TCRdb table keeps only in-frame clones and is missing some. Its table records about 40,000 clones. What was sequenced was PBMCs. The receptors originated from a man aged 35 to 55 in good health and CMV-seropositive. Both conserved end residues are part of each CDR3. The D gene is left open where the match is weak.

V gene	D gene	J gene	CDR3 DNA	CDR3 protein
TRBV7-2	-	TRBJ2-7	TGTGCCAGCAGCCTTCGACAGGCTCCCTACGAGCAGTACTTC	CASSLRQAPYEQYF
TRBV19	TRBD1	TRBJ2-7	TGTGCCAGTAGTCTGCTGTCCACAGGGGGCGGCCTCCACGAGCAGTACTTC	CASSLLSTGGGLHEQYF
TRBV9	-	TRBJ2-7	TGTGCCAGCAGCAGAGAGGGGGGGGGCTCCTACGAGCAGTACTTC	CASSREGGGSYEQYF
TRBV7-8	TRBD1	TRBJ1-1	TGTGCCAGCAGCTCGGGACAGGGGGCCACTGAAGCTTTCTTT	CASSSGQGATEAFF
TRBV30	-	TRBJ2-7	TGTGCCTGGGAGGGACAACTCCGGGGCGAGCAGTACTTC	CAWEGQLRGEQYF
TRBV5-5	-	TRBJ2-7	TGTGCCAGCAGCTTGTATCCTGGCGGCTACGAGCAGTACTTC	CASSLYPGGYEQYF
TRBV30	TRBD2	TRBJ2-1	TGTGCCTGGAGTGTAGCGGGGAGCCCCTACAATGAGCAGTTCTTC	CAWSVAGSPYNEQFF
TRBV6-1	TRBD1	TRBJ1-1	TGTGCCAGCAGGCGACAGGGGGAGAACACTGAAGCTTTCTTT	CASRRQGENTEAFF
TRBV7-6	TRBD2	TRBJ2-7	TGTGCCAGCAGCTGGGCGGGAGGTACGGGGGAGCAGTACTTC	CASSWAGGTGEQYF
TRBV2	TRBD1	TRBJ2-7	TGTGCCAGCAGCTGGACAGGGATCTCCTACGAGCAGTACTTC	CASSWTGISYEQYF
TRBV4-1	TRBD2	TRBJ2-7	TGCGCCAGCAGCCTTAGCGGGCCAACAACCTACGAGCAGTACTTC	CASSLSGPTTYEQYF
TRBV25-1	-	TRBJ1-2	TGTGCCAGCAGCCCGGCGGGCTATGGCTACACCTTC	CASSPAGYGYTF
TRBV4-1	TRBD1	TRBJ1-1	TGCGCCAGCAGCCAGGTAACTGGACAGGGGGCGGAAGCTTTCTTT	CASSQVTGQGAEAFF
TRBV27	TRBD1	TRBJ2-7	TGTGCCAGCAGTTTCCAGGGGGTACGGTCCTACGAGCAGTACTTC	CASSFQGVRSYEQYF
TRBV28	TRBD2	TRBJ2-1	TGTGCCAGCAGTTTAAGCGGGACTAGGGGGAATGAGCAGTTCTTC	CASSLSGTRGNEQFF
TRBV6-5	-	TRBJ2-7	TGTGCCAGCAGTTCTCCGGGACTTACTTCCTACGAGCAGTACTTC	CASSSPGLTSYEQYF
TRBV6-1	-	TRBJ1-5	TGTGCCAGCAGTGCGAGCCCCCCAGGGTTTAGGGGCAATCAGCCCCAGCATTTT	CASSASPPGFRGNQPQHF
TRBV9	-	TRBJ2-3	TGTGCCAGCAGCGTAGTAGAAGATACGCAGTATTTT	CASSVVEDTQYF
TRBV21-1	-	TRBJ1-4	TGTGCCAGCAGCAAGGGACAGTTTGAAAAACTGTTTTTT	CASSKGQFEKLFF
TRBV28	TRBD1	TRBJ2-7	TGTGCCAGCAGTCCAAGACACAGGGGGCGCGACCACGAGCAGTACTTC	CASSPRHRGRDHEQYF
TRBV5-1	-	TRBJ2-3	TGCGCCAGCAGCCCTGCCAGGGGACGGACAGATACGCAGTATTTT	CASSPARGRTDTQYF
TRBV19	-	TRBJ2-3	TGTGCCAGTAGTATTGGTGGACAGTCGAGCACAGATACGCAGTATTTT	CASSIGGQSSTDTQYF
TRBV5-1	-	TRBJ2-7	TGCGCCAGCAGCTCCCCAGGCGTCACCTACGAGCAGTACTTC	CASSSPGVTYEQYF
TRBV7-3	-	TRBJ2-1	TGTGCCAGCAGCTTAAGGGGGCCAAAACAGGGTGCCCATGAGCAGTTCTTC	CASSLRGPKQGAHEQFF
TRBV4-1	TRBD1	TRBJ1-3	TGCGCCAGCAGCCAAGACAGGGGGCCCTCTGGAAACACCATATATTTT	CASSQDRGPSGNTIYF
TRBV7-8	-	TRBJ1-4	TGTGCCAGCAGCTCCGGGCAGGGGAGTGAAAAACTGTTTTTT	CASSSGQGSEKLFF
TRBV6-1	TRBD1	TRBJ2-5	TGTGCCAGCAGTATAGGGGACAGGGGGCTGGAGACCCAGTACTTC	CASSIGDRGLETQYF
TRBV2	TRBD1	TRBJ1-2	TGTGCCAGCAATTCCCCCACAGGGGGCTATGGCTACACCTTC	CASNSPTGGYGYTF
TRBV16	-	TRBJ1-2	TGTGCCAGCAGCCAAACAGGGCAGAATGGCTACACCTTC	CASSQTGQNGYTF
TRBV5-6	-	TRBJ1-5	TGTGCCAGCAGCCGGGTCCCCAATCAGCCCCAGCATTTT	CASSRVPNQPQHF
TRBV4-2	TRBD2	TRBJ2-1	TGTGCCAGCAGCCAAGATCTCGGGCGGGAGGGTTCCTACAATGAGCAGTTCTTC	CASSQDLGREGSYNEQFF
TRBV28	TRBD1	TRBJ1-3	TGTGCCAGCAGTGGCATGACAGGGGGGCGAAACACCATATATTTT	CASSGMTGGRNTIYF
TRBV5-6	TRBD1	TRBJ1-2	TGTGCCAGCAGATACAGACAGGGGTACACCTTC	CASRYRQGYTF
TRBV4-1	-	TRBJ1-2	TGCGCCAGCAGCCAACTCGACAGTATTCCTAACTATGGCTACACCTTC	CASSQLDSIPNYGYTF
TRBV10-3	-	TRBJ2-7	TGTGCCATCAGTGGACCGTTAGGGGGGGCGAACTACGAGCAGTACTTC	CAISGPLGGANYEQYF
TRBV11-2	TRBD2	TRBJ2-3	TGTGCCAGCAGCCCCCCCGACGCGGGGGTGGCCCCGACGCAGTATTTT	CASSPPDAGVAPTQYF
TRBV5-1	-	TRBJ2-7	TGCGCCAGCAGCTGGACAGGGGGCTCTAGCGGGAGCTCCTACGAGCAGTACTTC	CASSWTGGSSGSSYEQYF
TRBV6-1	TRBD1	TRBJ1-5	TGTGCCAGCAGTGAGACGGACAGGGGGAAACGCCAGCCCCAGCATTTT	CASSETDRGKRQPQHF
TRBV4-1	-	TRBJ1-4	TGCGCCAGCAGCCAATGGGGAGATGAAAAACTGTTTTTT	CASSQWGDEKLFF
TRBV4-1	-	TRBJ2-1	TGCGCCAGCAGCCTCCGACGGGAAGCGTACAATGAGCAGTTCTTC	CASSLRREAYNEQFF
TRBV5-1	TRBD1	TRBJ2-5	TGCGCCAGCAGCTGGGGGACAGGGGGGCAAGAGACCCAGTACTTC	CASSWGTGGQETQYF
TRBV4-1	TRBD1	TRBJ1-4	TGCGCCAGCAGCCTCCCAGGGGGGACTAATGAAAAACTGTTTTTT	CASSLPGGTNEKLFF
TRBV6-5	-	TRBJ1-5	TGTGCCAGCAGTTACCGCGCCGTCCAGGGCAATCAGCCCCAGCATTTT	CASSYRAVQGNQPQHF
TRBV27	-	TRBJ1-5	TGTGCCAGCAGGCGCGGGGGTAGCAATCAGCCCCAGCATTTT	CASRRGGSNQPQHF
TRBV28	TRBD2	TRBJ2-2	TGTGCCAGCAGTTCGACTAGCGGAAGCTACGGGGAGCTGTTTTTT	CASSSTSGSYGELFF